This TCR beta chain comes out of a study of blood T cell repertoires in COVID-19. Across the whole study: The United States, Italy and Spain were the sources of the acute and convalescent COVID-19 samples. Nucleic acid was either cDNA or gDNA, and it came from T cells, B-cell-depleted T cells, or PBMCs.

In the original analysis: Counts of nucleated cells, estimated from reference gene primer amplification, were obtained. Assay used: immunoSEQ multiplex PCR; TCRdb lists only in-frame clones, some missing. V and J calls and clone size are those listed in that table; D and trimming were worked out from the DNA. The sample contains about 90,000 clones, less than 90% of which appear only once. Trimming shortened V by 3 bases and J by 0 bases, and 5 bases separated the two germline ends. CDR1 SNHLY and CDR2 FYNNEI come from the germline V gene. The CDR3 runs to 13 residues. Sequencing was carried out using peripheral blood. The chain recombines TRBV2 with TRBJ1-1; D remains ambiguous. The TCR comes from a man older than 75 with active or convalescent COVID-19. The CDR3 bases are TGTGCCAGCAGTGACAACTTGAACACTGAAGCTTTCTTT. The encoded protein is CASSDNLNTEAFF.